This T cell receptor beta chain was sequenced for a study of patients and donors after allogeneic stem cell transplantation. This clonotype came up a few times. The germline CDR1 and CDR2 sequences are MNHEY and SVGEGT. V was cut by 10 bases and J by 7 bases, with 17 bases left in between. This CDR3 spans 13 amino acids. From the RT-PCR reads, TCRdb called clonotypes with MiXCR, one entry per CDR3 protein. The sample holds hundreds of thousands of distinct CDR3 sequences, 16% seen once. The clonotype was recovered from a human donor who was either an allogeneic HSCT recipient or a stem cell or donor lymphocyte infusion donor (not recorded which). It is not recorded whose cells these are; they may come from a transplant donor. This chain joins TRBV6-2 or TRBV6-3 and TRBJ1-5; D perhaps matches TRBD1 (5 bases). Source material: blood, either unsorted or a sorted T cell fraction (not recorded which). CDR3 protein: CATAAQAIQPQHF. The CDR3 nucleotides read TGTGCCACCGCGGCACAGGCGATACAGCCCCAGCATTTT.